The entry below describes one TCR beta chain. This clonotype has a count of ten or more. The clone's antigen remains unknown. Base qualities are not at hand, and no much larger clone is one base apart. The sample is drawn from a study of regulatory T cells in long-lasting Graves disease (dated by TCRdb to the early 2020s). The study in broad terms: Patients with newly diagnosed Graves' disease had been on antithyroid drugs for under 3 months. Patients with persistent Graves' disease were compared with patients with newly diagnosed Graves' disease using TCR sequencing and RNA sequencing of peripheral blood. The study took place in China and was registered as a clinical trial. A total of about 35 samples underwent TCR sequencing, from about 13 patients with persistent Graves' disease and 20 or so patients with newly diagnosed Graves' disease. The paper's findings and limits, for the study overall: Persistent patients shared more public clonotypes among themselves (around 3,000) than newly diagnosed patients did (approximately 870). Persistent Graves' disease patients showed lower TCR Shannon entropy and fewer highly expanded clones than newly diagnosed patients, suggesting clonal expansion. The authors acknowledged the small sample size as a limitation that may reduce accuracy. Sequencing and analysis were limited to the TCR beta chain. The study examined only peripheral blood because the primary lesion, thyroid tissue, could not be accessed. TRBV28, TRBJ1-2 and TRBJ2-5 were preferentially used in persistent disease, while TRBV20-1 and TRBJ2-1 were favored in newly diagnosed disease.

This specimen's time point label, per the study, means: newly diagnosed GD, antithyroid drugs for less than 3 months. For both TCR sequencing and RNA sequencing, RNA was extracted from PBMCs in TRIzol. The diagnosis of Graves' disease was made according to American Thyroid Association guidelines. Recruitment of patients was carried out at an endocrinology department in Xi'an, China. Each patient gave about 9.1 milliliters of peripheral blood, collected in an EDTA anticoagulant tube. PBMCs were isolated by Ficoll Paque Plus density gradient separation without further T cell sorting. RNA quality was checked with an Agilent 2100 Bioanalyzer and agarose gel, and concentration with a NanoDrop 2000. The CDR3 starts with the cysteine, ends with the phenylalanine, and has 14 residues. Kept here is only the CDR3 DNA, which spans 42 bases and is read in frame from base 1. V and J lose 4 bases and 4 bases, and a span of 13 bases separates them. From a lookup of the germline V gene (reference sequence), CDR1 and CDR2 are LNHDA and SQIVND.

The receptor library was made with multiplex PCR. The listed sequencing device is Illumina HiSeq 4000. iRepertoire HTBI primers and Arm-PCR amplification of CDR3 regions were used to construct TCR beta libraries. Before sequencing, the PCR products went through gel purification. Turning to the authors' computational methods: Gene usage analysis of CDR3 amino acid clonotypes used the roughly 60 TRBV and around 13 TRBJ segments found across samples. COPE and FqMerger were used to merge the filtered high-quality paired reads into contigs. BLAST was used to align contigs to IMGT TRBV, TRBD and TRBJ reference genes, and CDR3 was defined according to IMGT. Highly expanded clones were defined as clonotypes with a frequency above 0.1%. Shannon entropy was used to measure repertoire diversity, and the Gini coefficient was used to measure V-J evenness. A clonotype found in more than one individual was treated as public. TCRdb reran the public reads through fastp at Q25 and MiXCR, keeping productive beta chains. Entries that share a CDR3 protein sequence are merged under the most common genes and DNA. The V and J calls here are based on TCRdb, not the publication. Present in this sample are about 440,000 distinct CDR3 sequences, roughly 15% of which were seen just once. The top ten clones comprise about 10% of the sample.

These data also featured in a second study, about T cells in Graves' hyperthyroidism and ophthalmopathy. That second publication adds: Stable Graves' hyperthyroidism was defined as the absence of progression to ophthalmopathy over 18 months of follow-up. Hyperthyroidism patients were newly diagnosed, with disease duration under 2 months, and aged 18 to 65 years. Patients with uncontrolled infections, other autoimmune diseases, pregnancy or lactation were excluded. Clinical symptoms, serum thyroxine and TRAb, thyroid ultrasound, and orbital computed tomography formed the basis for the diagnoses. For the first round of RT-PCR on the TCR CDR3, the HTBI primer set was used together with the Qiagen OneStep RT-PCR kit. Blood samples also contained most of the expanded thyroid clonotypes (frequency above 0.001), which suggests that blood repertoires may reflect thyroid immune responses. In cross-validation, a model built on a 13 V-J signature told ophthalmopathy apart from stable hyperthyroidism with under 90% sensitivity and 81% to 82% specificity, and in testing the same model reached 80%/75%. During validation, the model predicted progression to ophthalmopathy a median of about 6.3 months ahead of onset, with roughly 65% sensitivity and 72% to 85% specificity. A discovery cohort of about 95 patients, 43 with Graves' ophthalmopathy and 57 with stable Graves' hyperthyroidism, was used to find distinguishing TCR V-J signatures. An independent validation cohort of fewer than 20 hyperthyroidism patients and over 15 patients who later progressed to ophthalmopathy tested prospective prediction of ophthalmopathy. The 100 discovery patients were divided at random into training and test sets in a 7:3 ratio. In addition, the study compared T-cell repertoires in thyroid tissue and in blood from about 6 Graves' hyperthyroidism patients. After sampling, hyperthyroidism patients received methimazole starting at 30 mg daily, and ophthalmopathy patients received high-dose intravenous methylprednisolone. The libraries were constructed in a second round of multiplex PCR and then size-selected and purified. Libraries were sequenced paired-end with 100 bp reads on an Illumina HiSeq2000. SOAPnuke was used to process the raw data, throwing out any read that contained adapters or uncalled bases, had a mean Phred below 15, or lacked an exact constant-primer or identifier match. COPE v1.2.5 was used to merge the high-quality paired reads, and each unique nucleotide sequence was defined as a clonotype. MiTCR v1.1 was used to align clonotypes to the IMGT TRBV, TRBD and TRBJ reference segments. Analysis was restricted to V-J combinations with a frequency above 0.0001, which covered 99.2% of repertoires. A TCS score was defined as the ratio of F50 (clonal expansion) to E x V (chaos), with BLOSUM62-based TCRdist applied between CDR3 peptides within each V-J. Welch's t-statistics and random forest reduced around 550 V-J features to about 12, which were used in a naive Bayes classifier (R e1071). No statistical method was used to set the sample size in advance, and investigators knew the group allocation. The paper reports TCR Vbeta CDR3 sequencing of approximately 140 peripheral blood samples: around 41 ophthalmopathy, under 80 hyperthyroidism and around 17 progressor patients.

The chain uses TRBV19 and TRBJ1-1; the D gene is perhaps TRBD1, from 5 matching bases. Material: peripheral blood mononuclear cells (PBMCs), obtained at new diagnosis, from a patient treated with antithyroid drugs. The TCR originated in a woman between 25 and 40 years old with Graves disease. Donor details come from another sample of the same person, matched by shared clones. CDR3 loop: CASSRTGTSTEAFF. The nucleotides read TGTGCCAGTAGTAGAACGGGGACGAGCACTGAAGCTTTCTTT.